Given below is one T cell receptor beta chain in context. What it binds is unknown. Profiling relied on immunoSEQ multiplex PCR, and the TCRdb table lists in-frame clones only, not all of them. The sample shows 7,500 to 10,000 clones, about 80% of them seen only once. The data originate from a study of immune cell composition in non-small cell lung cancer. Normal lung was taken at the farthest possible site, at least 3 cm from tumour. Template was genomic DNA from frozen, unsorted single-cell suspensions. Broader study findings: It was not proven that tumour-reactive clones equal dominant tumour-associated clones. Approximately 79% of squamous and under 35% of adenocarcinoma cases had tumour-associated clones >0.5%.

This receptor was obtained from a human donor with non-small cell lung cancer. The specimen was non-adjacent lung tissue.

CDR3 region: CASSPPQGHNEQFF. CDR3 nucleotide sequence: TGTGCCAGCTCACCACCGCAAGGGCACAATGAGCAGTTCTTC. J is TRBJ2-1 and V is TRBV18; unclear D gene. Germline V gives CDR1 KGHSH, CDR2 LQKENI. CDR3 length equals 14 residues. V was shortened by 0 bases and J by 5 bases, with 8 bases between the two germline ends.